What follows are 21 T cell receptor beta chains derived from one specimen sequenced in a study of technical replicates of blood from a few donors. Produced via immunoSEQ multiplex PCR; TCRdb's table is partial and in-frame only. The table includes about 70,000 clones, approximately 96% detected once. Source material: T cells isolated from PBMCs. Every receptor here comes from a human donor in good health.

The chain is built from TRBV7-6 and TRBJ2-2, with D possibly matching TRBD2 (5 bases). V lost 5 bases and J 0 bases, leaving 13 bases between the germline ends. The CDR3 is 16 residues long. CDR1 is SGHVS and CDR2 is FNYEAQ in the germline V gene. As DNA, the CDR3 is TGTGCCAGCAGCCCCCGGCGGGCGGCGAACACCGGGGAGCTGTTTTTT. This codes for CASSPRRAANTGELFF.

The genes are TRBV18 and TRBJ1-5, with D possibly being TRBD1 (5 bases). The V end was cut by 3 bases, the J end by 5 bases, with 17 bases between. CDR1 is KGHSH and CDR2 is LQKENI in the germline V gene. This CDR3 region has 16 residues. The chain's CDR3 is CASSPANGGGHQPQHF. CDR3 sequence (DNA): TGTGCCAGCTCACCGGCGAACGGGGGAGGTCATCAGCCCCAGCATTTT. Looking up the rest from reference TRBV18 and TRBJ1-5 gives the full variable domain: NAGVMQNPRHLVRRRGQEARLRCSPMKGHSHVYWYRQLPEEGLKFMVYLQKENIIDESGMPKERFSAEFPKEGPSILRIQQVVRGDSAAYFCASSPANGGGHQPQHFGDGTRLSIL.

The rearrangement joins TRBV28 to TRBJ2-7; perhaps TRBD2 as D (5 bases). The CDR3 is made up of 13 amino acids. The V end was cut by 4 bases, the J end by 3 bases, with 10 bases between. Looked up from germline, CDR1 is MDHEN and CDR2 is SYDVKM. This chain's CDR3 is CASSYPGFYEQYF. CDR3 nucleotides: TGTGCCAGCAGTTACCCGGGGTTCTACGAGCAGTACTTC.

This rearrangement joins TRBV27 to TRBJ2-3; D is possibly TRBD2 (6 bases). The V end lost 5 bases, the J end lost 8 bases, and 26 bases lay between the germline ends. Looked up from germline, CDR1 is MNHEY and CDR2 is SMNVEV (reference sequence). This CDR3 has 17 amino acids. The CDR3 nucleotides are TGTGCCAGCAGTCCCCGTGTACTAGCTCCGGGGTCGGGTACGCAGTATTTT. This translates into CASSPRVLAPGSGTQYF.

The chain combines TRBV5-4 with TRBJ2-3; 8 nucleotides match TRBD2. The CDR3 is 18 residues long. The junction had 17 bases not matched to a gene; V was cut back by 4 bases and J by 4 bases. Germline CDR1 SGHNT, CDR2 YYREEE (reference sequence). The CDR3 coding sequence is TGTGCCAGCAGCCACCCTTCCACCAGCGGGAGCCGATCAGATACGCAGTATTTT. It specifies CASSHPSTSGSRSDTQYF.

This chain links TRBV4-1 with TRBJ1-1; 8 bases agree with TRBD1. This CDR3 has 17 amino acids. Per the germline V gene, CDR1 is MGHRA and CDR2 is YSYEKL. V shed 5 bases, J shed 4 bases, and the junction held 15 bases outside the gene matches. This CDR3 is CASSELRTGLGSTEAFF. The CDR3 bases are TGCGCCAGCAGCGAACTCCGGACAGGGCTTGGGAGCACTGAAGCTTTCTTT.

Only one count was recorded for this clone. The rearrangement links TRBV7-9 to TRBJ1-6; tentative D call: TRBD1 (6 bases). This CDR3 contains 17 residues. Trimming removed 4 bases from V and 8 bases from J, with 21 bases in between. Germline assignment: CDR1 SEHNR and CDR2 FQNEAQ (reference sequence). The CDR3 DNA reads TGTGCCAGCAGCTCGCCGCTAACGACAGGAAGACATTCACCCCTCCACTTT. Protein sequence: CASSSPLTTGRHSPLHF.

This clone was counted once. This chain joins TRBV7-9 and TRBJ2-3; D might be TRBD1 (5 bases). V shed 5 bases and J shed 4 bases, with 13 bases lying between them. The CDR3 length is 14 residues. Germline CDR1 and CDR2: SEHNR and FQNEAQ (reference sequence). The CDR3 loop is CASSQDRRADTQYF. The CDR3 region has the DNA TGTGCCAGCAGCCAAGACAGAAGAGCAGATACGCAGTATTTT.

The chain carries TRBV6-1 and TRBJ1-5, with D unresolved. Germline loops: CDR1 MNHNS, CDR2 SASEGT. Between the trimmed V and J ends, which lost 4 bases and 1 base, there was a span of 5 bases. The CDR3 runs to 13 residues. The CDR3: CASSVQSNQPQHF. The CDR3 DNA reads TGTGCCAGCAGTGTGCAGAGCAATCAGCCCCAGCATTTT.

This clone has just a few counts. The chain links TRBV6-1 to TRBJ1-5, with D perhaps TRBD1 (6 bases). Germline V gene sequence: CDR1 MNHNS, CDR2 SASEGT. V lost 7 bases and J lost 5, with 12 bases in between. The CDR3 has 13 residues. The CDR3: CASTGDHHQPQHF. The CDR3, as DNA: TGTGCCAGCACAGGGGACCACCATCAGCCCCAGCATTTT.

The V and J genes are TRBV5-1 and TRBJ2-5; 12 nucleotides line up with TRBD2. The germline gives CDR1 SGHRS, CDR2 YFSETQ. The CDR3 spans 17 residues. The V gene end was trimmed by 0 bases and the J gene end by 4 bases; junction bases not matched to a gene: 7. CDR3 in amino acids: CASSLGLAGDNRETQYF. The CDR3 bases are TGCGCCAGCAGCTTGGGACTAGCGGGAGATAATCGAGAGACCCAGTACTTC.

This chain links TRBV15 with TRBJ2-3; D gene ambiguous. This CDR3 region has 16 residues. Trimming shortened V by 0 bases and J by 3 bases, and 13 bases separated the two germline ends. Germline loops: CDR1 LNHNV, CDR2 YYDKDF (reference sequence). The chain's CDR3 is CATSRDSGQYTDTQYF. For the CDR3, the DNA is TGTGCCACCAGCAGAGATTCTGGTCAGTATACAGATACGCAGTATTTT. The full variable domain, in which reference TRBV15 and TRBJ2-3 provide the parts outside the CDR3, is DAMVIQNPRYQVTQFGKPVTLSCSQTLNHNVMYWYQQKSSQAPKLLFHYYDKDFNNEADTPDNFQSRRPNTSFCFLDIRSPGLGDTAMYLCATSRDSGQYTDTQYFGPGTRLTVL.

The V and J genes are TRBV10-2 and TRBJ1-2; 7 bases agree with TRBD1. Looked up from germline, CDR1 is WSHSY and CDR2 is SAAADI. With V trimmed by 6 bases and J by 5 bases, 27 bases remained unmatched. This CDR3 comprises 20 residues. The CDR3 DNA sequence: TGCGCCAGCAGGCGATCGCCAGCCACAGGGGATTTCTCCGTACTATATGGCTACACCTTC. It specifies CASRRSPATGDFSVLYGYTF.

V is TRBV11-3 and J is TRBJ2-5; D might be TRBD2 (7 bases). Germline V gene lookup returns CDR1 SGHNT and CDR2 YENEEA. The CDR3 is made up of 18 amino acids. Trimming pared 5 bases from V and 2 bases from J, leaving 24 bases between. In DNA, the CDR3 is TGTGCCAGCAGCCGCGGTGGTCGGGGAGGGGGTTCACAAGAGACCCAGTACTTC. Protein product: CASSRGGRGGGSQETQYF.

V is TRBV30 and J is TRBJ1-5; D is possibly TRBD1 (6 bases). The V end was cut by 2 bases, the J end by 4 bases, with 18 bases between. CDR1 is GTSNPN, CDR2 SVGIG, per germline (reference sequence). The CDR3 is made up of 16 amino acids. The CDR3: CAWSPMGGPRNQPQHF. In DNA, the CDR3 is TGTGCCTGGAGTCCGATGGGGGGGCCGAGGAATCAGCCCCAGCATTTT.

The rearrangement joins TRBV5-1 to TRBJ1-1, with 7 bases lining up with TRBD1. Germline CDR1 reads SGHRS; CDR2 reads YFSETQ. This CDR3 is 11 amino acids long. V dropped 8 bases and J dropped 7; count of bases not matched to a gene: 5. The CDR3 sequence is CASTGAGEAFF. The CDR3 bases are TGCGCCAGTACAGGGGCCGGTGAAGCTTTCTTT.

The V call is TRBV6-1, the J call TRBJ2-1, with 7 nucleotides matching TRBD1. The CDR3 covers 16 residues. The germline V gene has CDR1 MNHNS and CDR2 SASEGT. J gave up 7 bases and V 3 bases, and 12 bases lay outside the gene matches. The CDR3 DNA sequence: TGTGCCAGCAGTGACGGGACAGCTAAATCGACTAATGAGCAGTTCTTC. It translates to CASSDGTAKSTNEQFF.

The chain joins TRBV2 to TRBJ2-6, with a weak D call TRBD1 (6 bases). CDR3 length: 15 residues. Germline CDR1 reads SNHLY; CDR2 reads FYNNEI. Trimming left V 5 bases short and J 2 bases short, with 10 bases between. The DNA for the CDR3 is TGTGCCAGCAGTAGAGGGGGACCTGGGGCCAACGTCCTGACTTTC. Amino acids: CASSRGGPGANVLTF.

This chain links TRBV13 with TRBJ1-1; D is uncertain. The V end lost 5 bases, the J end lost 0 bases, and 7 bases lay between the germline ends. Germline lookup yields CDR1 PRHDT and CDR2 FYEKMQ (reference sequence). The CDR3 is 13 residues long. CDR3 nucleotides: TGTGCCAGCAGCGAATACATGAACACTGAAGCTTTCTTT. Translation gives CASSEYMNTEAFF.

The chain employs TRBV11-2 and TRBJ2-1; D gene ambiguous. CDR3 length: 13 amino acids. V lost 1 base to trimming and J lost 5 bases, with 6 bases between them. Germline V gene lookup returns CDR1 SGHAT and CDR2 FQNNGV. CDR3 bases: TGTGCCAGCAGCTTAGGGCTTGACAATGAGCAGTTCTTC. Protein sequence: CASSLGLDNEQFF.

This chain joins TRBV5-1 and TRBJ1-1, with 7 bases matching TRBD1. Per the germline V gene, CDR1 is SGHRS and CDR2 is YFSETQ. V shed 2 bases and J 4 bases; nucleotides not matched to a gene: 8. This CDR3 contains 15 residues. CDR3 residues: CASSLGGQGVTEAFF. For the CDR3, the DNA is TGCGCCAGCAGCTTAGGGGGTCAGGGGGTCACTGAAGCTTTCTTT.